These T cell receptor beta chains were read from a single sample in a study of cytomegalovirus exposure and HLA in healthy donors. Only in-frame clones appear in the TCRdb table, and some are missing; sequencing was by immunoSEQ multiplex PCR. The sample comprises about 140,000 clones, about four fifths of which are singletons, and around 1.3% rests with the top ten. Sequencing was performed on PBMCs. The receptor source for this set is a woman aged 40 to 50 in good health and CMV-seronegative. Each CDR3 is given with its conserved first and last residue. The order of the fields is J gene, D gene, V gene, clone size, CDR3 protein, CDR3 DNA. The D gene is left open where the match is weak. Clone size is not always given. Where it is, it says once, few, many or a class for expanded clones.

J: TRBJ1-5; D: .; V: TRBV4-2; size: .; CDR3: CASSHDQGLDYSNQPQHF; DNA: TGTGCCAGCAGCCACGACCAGGGATTGGACTATAGCAATCAGCCCCAGCATTTT
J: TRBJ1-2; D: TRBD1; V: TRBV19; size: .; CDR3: CASSTGGNGYTF; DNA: TGTGCCAGTAGTACAGGGGGGAATGGCTACACCTTC
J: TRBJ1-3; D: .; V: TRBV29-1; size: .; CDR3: CSVNTGNTIYF; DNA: TGCAGCGTAAATACAGGAAACACCATATATTTT
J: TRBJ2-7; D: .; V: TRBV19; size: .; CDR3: CASSIRLDSYYEQYF; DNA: TGTGCCAGTAGTATAAGACTGGACAGCTACTACGAGCAGTACTTC
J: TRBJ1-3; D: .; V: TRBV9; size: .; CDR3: CASSITGQQPSGNTIYF; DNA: TGTGCCAGCAGCATAACTGGACAGCAACCCTCTGGAAACACCATATATTTT
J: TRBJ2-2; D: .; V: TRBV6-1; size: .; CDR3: CASSASRGSGELFF; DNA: TGTGCCAGCAGTGCCAGCAGGGGAAGCGGGGAGCTGTTTTTT
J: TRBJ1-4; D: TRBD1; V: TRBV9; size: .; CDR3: CASSAWTGRSANEKLFF; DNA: TGTGCCAGCAGCGCCTGGACAGGGAGGTCGGCTAATGAAAAACTGTTTTTT
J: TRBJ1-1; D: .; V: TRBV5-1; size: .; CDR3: CASSLARNTEAFF; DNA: TGCGCCAGCAGCTTGGCCAGGAACACTGAAGCTTTCTTT
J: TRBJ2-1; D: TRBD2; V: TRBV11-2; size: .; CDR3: CASSSGLAGLNEQFF; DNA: TGTGCCAGCAGCTCGGGACTAGCGGGATTAAATGAGCAGTTCTTC
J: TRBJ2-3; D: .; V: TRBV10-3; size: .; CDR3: CAISPGGGEGTDTQYF; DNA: TGTGCCATCAGTCCCGGGGGCGGGGAGGGGACAGATACGCAGTATTTT
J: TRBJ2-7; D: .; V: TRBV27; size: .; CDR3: CASRDSTGSYEQYF; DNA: TGTGCCAGCAGGGACTCAACAGGGTCCTACGAGCAGTACTTC
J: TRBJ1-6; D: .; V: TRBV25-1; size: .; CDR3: CASSESYAVGSPLHF; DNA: TGTGCCAGCAGTGAATCCTATGCGGTAGGTTCACCCCTCCACTTT
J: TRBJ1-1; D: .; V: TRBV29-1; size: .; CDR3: CSVEVTNMNTEAFF; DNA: TGCAGCGTTGAAGTGACAAACATGAACACTGAAGCTTTCTTT
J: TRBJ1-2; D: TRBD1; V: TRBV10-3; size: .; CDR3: CAISPGQSNYGYTF; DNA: TGTGCCATCAGCCCGGGACAGTCTAACTATGGCTACACCTTC
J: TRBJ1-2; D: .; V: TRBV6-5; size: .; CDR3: CASSSPISGVRSYTF; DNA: TGTGCCAGCAGTTCTCCCATCTCGGGAGTCCGCAGCTACACCTTC
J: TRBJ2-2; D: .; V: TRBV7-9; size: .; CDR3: CSGRGGTGELFF; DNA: TGTTCCGGCCGAGGAGGCACCGGGGAGCTGTTTTTT
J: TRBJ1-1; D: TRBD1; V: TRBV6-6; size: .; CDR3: CASSGTGAGTEAFF; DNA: TGTGCCAGCAGTGGCACAGGGGCAGGAACTGAAGCTTTCTTT
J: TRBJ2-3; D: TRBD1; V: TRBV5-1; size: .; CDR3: CASRVYGQGTDTQYF; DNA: TGCGCCAGCAGGGTATACGGACAGGGGACAGATACGCAGTATTTT
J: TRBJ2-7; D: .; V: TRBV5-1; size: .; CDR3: CASSLGDTRYEQYF; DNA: TGCGCCAGCAGCTTGGGTGACACCAGATACGAGCAGTACTTC
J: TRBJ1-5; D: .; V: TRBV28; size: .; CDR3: CASTTVPNQPQHF; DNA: TGTGCCAGCACCACAGTCCCAAATCAGCCCCAGCATTTT
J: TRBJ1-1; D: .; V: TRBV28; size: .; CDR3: CASSFLTEAFF; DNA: TGTGCCAGCAGTTTTCTCACTGAAGCTTTCTTT
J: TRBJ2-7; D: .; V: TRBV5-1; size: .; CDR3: CASSSLLYEQYF; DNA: TGCGCCAGCAGCTCCCTTCTCTACGAGCAGTACTTC
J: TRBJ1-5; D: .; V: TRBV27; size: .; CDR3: CASNAGAGWPQHF; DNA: TGTGCCAGTAACGCAGGGGCAGGCTGGCCCCAGCATTTT
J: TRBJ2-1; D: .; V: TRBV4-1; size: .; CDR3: CASSQEWEAWKPNNEQFF; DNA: TGCGCCAGCAGCCAAGAGTGGGAGGCTTGGAAGCCAAACAATGAGCAGTTCTTC
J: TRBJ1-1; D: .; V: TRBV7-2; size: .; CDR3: CASSLVLNTEAFF; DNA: TGTGCCAGCAGCTTAGTCCTTAACACTGAAGCTTTCTTT
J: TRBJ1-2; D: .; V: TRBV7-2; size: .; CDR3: CASSLVGRGANYGYTF; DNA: TGTGCCAGCAGCTTAGTAGGGCGGGGAGCTAACTATGGCTACACCTTC
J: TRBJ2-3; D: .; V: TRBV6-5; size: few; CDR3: CASNNRNQDTQYF; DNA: TGTGCCAGCAATAACAGGAATCAAGATACGCAGTATTTT
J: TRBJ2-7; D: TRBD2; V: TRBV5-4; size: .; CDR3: CASSWGGIYEQYF; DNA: TGTGCCAGCAGCTGGGGGGGGATTTACGAGCAGTACTTC